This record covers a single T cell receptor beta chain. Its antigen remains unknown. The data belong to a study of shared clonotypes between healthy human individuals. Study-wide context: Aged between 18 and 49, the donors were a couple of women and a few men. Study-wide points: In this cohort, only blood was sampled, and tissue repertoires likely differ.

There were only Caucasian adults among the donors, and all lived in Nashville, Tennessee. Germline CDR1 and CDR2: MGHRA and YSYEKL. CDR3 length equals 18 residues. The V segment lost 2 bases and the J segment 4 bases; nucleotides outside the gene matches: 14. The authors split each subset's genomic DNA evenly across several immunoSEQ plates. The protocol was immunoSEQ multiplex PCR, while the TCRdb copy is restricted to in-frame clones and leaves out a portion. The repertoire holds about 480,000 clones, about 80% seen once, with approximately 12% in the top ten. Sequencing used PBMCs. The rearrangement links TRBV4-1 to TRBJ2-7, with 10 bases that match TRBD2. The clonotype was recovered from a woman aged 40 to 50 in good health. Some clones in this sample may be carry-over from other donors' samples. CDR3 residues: CASSQTLAEAGGPYEQYF. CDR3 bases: TGCGCCAGCAGCCAAACTCTGGCCGAAGCGGGAGGGCCTTACGAGCAGTACTTC.